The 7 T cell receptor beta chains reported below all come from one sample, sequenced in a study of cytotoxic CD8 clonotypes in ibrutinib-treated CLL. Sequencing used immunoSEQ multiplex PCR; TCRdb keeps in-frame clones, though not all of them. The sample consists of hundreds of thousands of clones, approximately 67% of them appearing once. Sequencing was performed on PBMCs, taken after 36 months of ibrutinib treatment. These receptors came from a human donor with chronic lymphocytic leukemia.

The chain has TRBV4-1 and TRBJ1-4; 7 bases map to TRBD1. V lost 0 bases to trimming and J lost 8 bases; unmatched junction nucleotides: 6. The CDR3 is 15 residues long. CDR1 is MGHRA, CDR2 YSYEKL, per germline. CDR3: CASSQDRGIGEKLFF. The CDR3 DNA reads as TGCGCCAGCAGCCAAGACAGGGGGATCGGGGAAAAACTGTTTTTT.

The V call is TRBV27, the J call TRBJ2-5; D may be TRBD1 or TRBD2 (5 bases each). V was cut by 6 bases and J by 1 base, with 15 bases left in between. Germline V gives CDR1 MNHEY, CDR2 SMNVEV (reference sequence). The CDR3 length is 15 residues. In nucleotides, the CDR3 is TGTGCCAGCAGATCCTGGGACGAAACCCAAGAGACCCAGTACTTC. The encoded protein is CASRSWDETQETQYF.

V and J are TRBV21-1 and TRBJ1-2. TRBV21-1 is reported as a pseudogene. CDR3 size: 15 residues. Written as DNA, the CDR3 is TGTGCCAGCAGCAAAGGGGCGGCGCTACGCCGGGGCTACACCTTC. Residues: CASSKGAALRRGYTF.

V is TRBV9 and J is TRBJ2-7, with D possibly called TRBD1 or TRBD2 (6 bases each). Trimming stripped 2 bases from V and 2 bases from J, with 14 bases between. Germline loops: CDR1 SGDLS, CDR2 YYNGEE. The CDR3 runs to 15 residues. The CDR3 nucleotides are TGTGCCAGCAGCGTCAGTGGAGGGGGAGCCTACGAGCAGTACTTC. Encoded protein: CASSVSGGGAYEQYF.

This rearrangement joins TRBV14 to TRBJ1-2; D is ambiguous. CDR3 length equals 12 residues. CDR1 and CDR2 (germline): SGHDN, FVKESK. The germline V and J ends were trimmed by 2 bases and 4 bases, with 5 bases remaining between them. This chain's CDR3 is CASSQWSYGYTF. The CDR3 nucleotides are TGTGCCAGCAGCCAATGGTCCTATGGCTACACCTTC. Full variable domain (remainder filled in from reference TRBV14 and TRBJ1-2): EAGVTQFPSHSVIEKGQTVTLRCDPISGHDNLYWYRRVMGKEIKFLLHFVKESKQDESGMPNNRFLAERTGGTYSTLKVQPAELEDSGVYFCASSQWSYGYTFGSGTRLTVV.

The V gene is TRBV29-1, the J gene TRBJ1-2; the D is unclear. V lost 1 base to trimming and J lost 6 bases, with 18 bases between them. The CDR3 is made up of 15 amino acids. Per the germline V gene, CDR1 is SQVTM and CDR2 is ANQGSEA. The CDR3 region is CSVEARLERFDGYTF. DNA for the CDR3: TGCAGCGTTGAAGCCAGGTTGGAGCGGTTTGATGGCTACACCTTC.

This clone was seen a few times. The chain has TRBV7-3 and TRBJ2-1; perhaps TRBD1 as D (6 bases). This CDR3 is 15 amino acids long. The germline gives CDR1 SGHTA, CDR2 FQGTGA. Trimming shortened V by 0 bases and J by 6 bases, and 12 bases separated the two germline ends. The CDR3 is CASSLTRGAGNEQFF. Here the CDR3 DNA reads TGTGCCAGCAGCTTAACCAGGGGCGCGGGCAATGAGCAGTTCTTC.